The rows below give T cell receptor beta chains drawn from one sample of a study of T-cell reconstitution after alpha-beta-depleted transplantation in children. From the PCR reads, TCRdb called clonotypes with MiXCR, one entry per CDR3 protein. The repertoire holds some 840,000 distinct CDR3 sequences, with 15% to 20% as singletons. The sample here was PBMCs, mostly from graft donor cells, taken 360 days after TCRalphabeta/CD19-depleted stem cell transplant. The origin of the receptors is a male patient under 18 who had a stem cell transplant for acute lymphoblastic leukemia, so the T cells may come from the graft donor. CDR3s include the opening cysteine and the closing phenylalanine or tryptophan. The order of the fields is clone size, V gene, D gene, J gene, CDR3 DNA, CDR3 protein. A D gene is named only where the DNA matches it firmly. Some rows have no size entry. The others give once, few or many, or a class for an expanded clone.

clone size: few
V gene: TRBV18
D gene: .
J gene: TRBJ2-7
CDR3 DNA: TGTGCCAGCTCACGGACATTTCCCTACGAGCAGTACTTC
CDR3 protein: CASSRTFPYEQYF

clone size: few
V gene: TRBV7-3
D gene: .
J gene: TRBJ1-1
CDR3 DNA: TGTGCCAGCAGCTTAAAGGGACGGGATACTGAAGCTTTCTTT
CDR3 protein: CASSLKGRDTEAFF

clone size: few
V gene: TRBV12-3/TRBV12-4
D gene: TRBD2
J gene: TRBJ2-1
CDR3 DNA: TGTGCCAGCAGTAGACTAGCGGGAATTGGACACAATGAGCAGTTCTTC
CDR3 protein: CASSRLAGIGHNEQFF

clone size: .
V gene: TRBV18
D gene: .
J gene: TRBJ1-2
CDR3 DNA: TGTGCCAGCTCAGAGCGGGACAACCCGGGGAGTGGCTACACCTTC
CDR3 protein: CASSERDNPGSGYTF

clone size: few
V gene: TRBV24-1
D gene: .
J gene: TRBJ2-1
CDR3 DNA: TGTGCCACCAGTGACCGTAGCGAGGCCCTTTACAATGAGCAGTTCTTC
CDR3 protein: CATSDRSEALYNEQFF

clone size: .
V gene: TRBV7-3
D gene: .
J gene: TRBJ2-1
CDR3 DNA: TGTGCCAGCAGCTCACCGAGGAGTCCCCACAATGAGCAGTTCTTC
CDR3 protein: CASSSPRSPHNEQFF

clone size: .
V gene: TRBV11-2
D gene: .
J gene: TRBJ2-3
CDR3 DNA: TGTGCCAGCAGCGGCCAAGGTTGGGACACAGATACGCAGTATTTT
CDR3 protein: CASSGQGWDTDTQYF

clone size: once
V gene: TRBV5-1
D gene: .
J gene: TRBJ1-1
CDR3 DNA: TGCGCCAGCAGCAAAACAACGGGGCGGAACACTGAAGCTTTCTTT
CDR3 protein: CASSKTTGRNTEAFF

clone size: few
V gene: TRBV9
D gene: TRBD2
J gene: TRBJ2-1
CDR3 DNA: TGTGCCAGCAGCGGGCATCTAGCGGGAGGTCTCAATGAGCAGTTCTTC
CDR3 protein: CASSGHLAGGLNEQFF

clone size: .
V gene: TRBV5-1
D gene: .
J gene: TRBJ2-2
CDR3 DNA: TGCGCCAGCGGATCCTTCCATGGGCCGAACACCGGGGAGCTGTTTTTT
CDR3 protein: CASGSFHGPNTGELFF

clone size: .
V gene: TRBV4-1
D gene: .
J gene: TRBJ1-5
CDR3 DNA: TGCGCCAGCAGCCAAGATGGAAGGATGAGTCAGCCCCAGCATTTT
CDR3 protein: CASSQDGRMSQPQHF

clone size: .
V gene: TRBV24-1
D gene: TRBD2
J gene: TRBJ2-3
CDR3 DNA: TGTGCCACCAGTGACCCGGTAGCGGGAGATCGGGGTACGCAGTATTTT
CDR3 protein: CATSDPVAGDRGTQYF

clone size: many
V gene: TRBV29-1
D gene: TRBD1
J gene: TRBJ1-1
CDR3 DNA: TGCAGCGTAGTCCGGACAGGGCGTAACACTGAAGCTTTCTTT
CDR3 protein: CSVVRTGRNTEAFF

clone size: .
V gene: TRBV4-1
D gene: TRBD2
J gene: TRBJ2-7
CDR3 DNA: TGCGCCAGCAGCCAAGAGACGGCTAGCGGGATCGCCTACGAGCAGTACTTC
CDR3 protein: CASSQETASGIAYEQYF

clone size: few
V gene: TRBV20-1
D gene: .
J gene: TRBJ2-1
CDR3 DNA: TGCAGTGCTAGGATTCAGACTTCCTACAATGAGCAGTTCTTC
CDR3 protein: CSARIQTSYNEQFF

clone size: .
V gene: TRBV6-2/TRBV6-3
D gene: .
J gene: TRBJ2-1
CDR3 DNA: TGTGCCAGCAACCTACGGGCGGATTCCTACAATGAGCAGTTCTTC
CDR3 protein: CASNLRADSYNEQFF

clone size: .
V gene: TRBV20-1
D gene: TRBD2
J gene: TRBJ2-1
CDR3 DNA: TGCAGTGCTTCCCCGACTAGCGGGAGGGCAAGGCTTGGTGAGCAGTTCTTC
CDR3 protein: CSASPTSGRARLGEQFF

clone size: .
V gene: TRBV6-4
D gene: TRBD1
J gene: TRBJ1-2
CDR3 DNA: TGTGCCAGCAGAGGGTCGGGACAGGGCTATGGCTACACCTTC
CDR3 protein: CASRGSGQGYGYTF

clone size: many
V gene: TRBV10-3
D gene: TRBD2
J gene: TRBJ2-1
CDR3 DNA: TGTGCCATCAGTGAGTCGCGAAAAAGGACTAGCGGGGACAATGAGCAGTTCTTC
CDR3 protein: CAISESRKRTSGDNEQFF

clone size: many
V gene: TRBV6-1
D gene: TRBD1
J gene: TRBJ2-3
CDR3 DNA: TGTGCCAGCAGCCGGGACAGACCCACAGATACGCAGTATTTT
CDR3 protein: CASSRDRPTDTQYF

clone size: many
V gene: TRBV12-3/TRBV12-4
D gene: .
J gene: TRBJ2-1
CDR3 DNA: TGTGCCAGCAGTGAAGGGGGTGAGCAGTTCTTC
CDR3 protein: CASSEGGEQFF

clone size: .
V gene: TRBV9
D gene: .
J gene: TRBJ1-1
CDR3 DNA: TGTGCCAGCAGCGTAGATAAAGGGACCAACACTGAAGCTTTCTTT
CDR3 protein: CASSVDKGTNTEAFF

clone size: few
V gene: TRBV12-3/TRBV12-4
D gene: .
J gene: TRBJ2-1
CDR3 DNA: TGTGCCAGCCGCGCCGTGGGGGGGCCCTACAATGAGCAGTTCTTC
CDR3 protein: CASRAVGGPYNEQFF

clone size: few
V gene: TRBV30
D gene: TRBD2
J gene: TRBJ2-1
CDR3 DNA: TGTGCCTGGAAGCGTGGACTAGCCTACAATGAGCAGTTCTTC
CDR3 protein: CAWKRGLAYNEQFF